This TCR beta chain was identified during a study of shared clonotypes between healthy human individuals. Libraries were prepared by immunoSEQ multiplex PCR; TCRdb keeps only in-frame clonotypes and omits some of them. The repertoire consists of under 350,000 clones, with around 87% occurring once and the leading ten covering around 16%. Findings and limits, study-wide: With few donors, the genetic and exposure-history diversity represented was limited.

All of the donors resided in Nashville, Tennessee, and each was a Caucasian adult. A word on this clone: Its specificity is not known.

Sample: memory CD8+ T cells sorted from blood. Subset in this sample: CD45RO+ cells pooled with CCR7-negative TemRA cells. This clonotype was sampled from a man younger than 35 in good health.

CDR3 bases: TGTGCCAGCAGCTTAACGGTTGGGACAGGCGACTACGAGCAGTACTTC. This gives the protein CASSLTVGTGDYEQYF. The rearrangement uses TRBV7-9 and TRBJ2-7; TRBD1 agrees at 8 bases. Germline V gene data show CDR1 as SEHNR and CDR2 as FQNEAQ (reference sequence). V lost 2 bases and J lost 3; bases outside the gene matches: 9. This CDR3 contains 16 residues.